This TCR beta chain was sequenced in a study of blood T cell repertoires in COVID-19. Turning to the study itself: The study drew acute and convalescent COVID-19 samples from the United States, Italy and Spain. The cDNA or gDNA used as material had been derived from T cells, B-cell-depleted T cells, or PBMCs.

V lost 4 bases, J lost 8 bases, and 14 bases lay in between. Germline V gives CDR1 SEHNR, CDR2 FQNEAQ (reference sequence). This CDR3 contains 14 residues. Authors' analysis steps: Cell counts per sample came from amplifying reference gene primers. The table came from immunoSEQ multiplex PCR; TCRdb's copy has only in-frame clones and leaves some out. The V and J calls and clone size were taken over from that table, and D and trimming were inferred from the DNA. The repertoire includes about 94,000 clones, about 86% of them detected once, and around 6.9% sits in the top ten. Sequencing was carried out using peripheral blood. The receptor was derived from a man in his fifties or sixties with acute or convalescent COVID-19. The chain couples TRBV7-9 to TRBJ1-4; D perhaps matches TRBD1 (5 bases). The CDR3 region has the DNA TGTGCCAGCAGCTCCGGACATGGTAAAGAAAAACTGTTTTTT. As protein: CASSSGHGKEKLFF.